This T cell receptor beta chain was captured in a study of Ad26.COV2.S vaccination and SARS-CoV-2 variants. Study findings and constraints: Vaccine recipients had higher spike-specific TCR breadth than placebo recipients.

The sample's treatment: roughly 18 received Ad26.COV2.S at low or high dose, single or two shots; roughly five received placebo; per-sample allocation not given. Sampling took place 63 days after the first vaccine or placebo injection. Regarding this clone: Its antigen is as yet unknown.

The V end lost 0 bases, the J end lost 6 bases, and 21 bases lay between the germline ends. The CDR3 has 18 residues. CDR1 and CDR2 (germline): LGHNA, YNFKEQ. The data were produced by immunoSEQ multiplex PCR, yet TCRdb's version contains in-frame clones alone and is incomplete. The data show around 340,000 clones, roughly 89% seen once. The TCR comes from a person between 18 and 65 years old who received the Ad26.COV2.S COVID-19 vaccine or a placebo. V and J are TRBV4-2 and TRBJ1-3, with TRBD1 as a possible D gene (6 bases). The specimen comprised peripheral blood, sampled in a trial of Ad26.COV2.S vaccine versus placebo. The CDR3: CASSQDLLGGGIVNTIYF. CDR3 bases: TGTGCCAGCAGCCAAGATTTGTTGGGAGGGGGTATAGTAAACACCATATATTTT.